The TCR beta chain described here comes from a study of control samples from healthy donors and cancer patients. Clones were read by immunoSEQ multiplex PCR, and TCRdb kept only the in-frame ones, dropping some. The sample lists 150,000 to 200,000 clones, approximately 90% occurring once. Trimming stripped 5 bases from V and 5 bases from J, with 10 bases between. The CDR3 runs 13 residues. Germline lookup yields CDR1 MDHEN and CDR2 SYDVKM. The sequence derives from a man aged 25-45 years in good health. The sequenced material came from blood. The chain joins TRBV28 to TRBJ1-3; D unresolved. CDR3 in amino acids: CASSPQDRNTIYF. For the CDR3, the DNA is TGTGCCAGCAGTCCCCAAGACAGAAACACCATATATTTT.